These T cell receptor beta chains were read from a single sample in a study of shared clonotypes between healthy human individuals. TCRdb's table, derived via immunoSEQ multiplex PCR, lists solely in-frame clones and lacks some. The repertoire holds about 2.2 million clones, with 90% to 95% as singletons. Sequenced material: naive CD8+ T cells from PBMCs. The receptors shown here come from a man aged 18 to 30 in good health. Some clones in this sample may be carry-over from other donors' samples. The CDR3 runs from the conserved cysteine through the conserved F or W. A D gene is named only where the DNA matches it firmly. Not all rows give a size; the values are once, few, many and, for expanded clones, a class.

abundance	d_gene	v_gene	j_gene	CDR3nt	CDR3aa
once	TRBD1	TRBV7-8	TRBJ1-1	TGTGCCAGCGGAAAGGACAGGCCTTCCCCTGAAGCTTTCTTT	CASGKDRPSPEAFF
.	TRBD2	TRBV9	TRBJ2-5	TGTGCCAGCAGCCCCCCGACTAGCGGACTCAAACAAGAGACCCAGTACTTC	CASSPPTSGLKQETQYF
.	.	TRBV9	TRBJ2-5	TGTGCCAGCAGCATTAGCGGGACAGAAGAGACCCAGTACTTC	CASSISGTEETQYF
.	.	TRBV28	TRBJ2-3	TGTGCCAGTAAACCGGGACTCTACACAGATACGCAGTATTTT	CASKPGLYTDTQYF
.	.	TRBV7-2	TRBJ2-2	TGTGCCAGCAGCTTAGTCTCCGCCGCAGGCGGGGAGCTGTTTTTT	CASSLVSAAGGELFF
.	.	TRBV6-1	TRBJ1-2	TGTGCCAGCAGTGAGCTCAGAGGAGGGGCCCTGGTCGGCTACACCTTC	CASSELRGGALVGYTF
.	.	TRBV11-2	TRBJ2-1	TGTGCCAGCAGCCCTCTAGAGGCCACCTACAATGAGCAGTTCTTC	CASSPLEATYNEQFF
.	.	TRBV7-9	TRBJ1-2	TGTGCCAGCAGCTTTATTACCTTCGGAAGGGATGGCTACACCTTC	CASSFITFGRDGYTF
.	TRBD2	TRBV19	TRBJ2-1	TGTGCCAGTAGTATCCGACTAGCGGGAGTTTATGAGCAGTTCTTC	CASSIRLAGVYEQFF
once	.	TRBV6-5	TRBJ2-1	TGTGCCAGCGAGCCAGGTCTAGGGAGGCACAATGAGCAGTTCTTC	CASEPGLGRHNEQFF
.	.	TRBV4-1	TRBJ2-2	TGCGCCAGCAGCTTACGGACCGGACTGACCGGGGAGCTGTTTTTT	CASSLRTGLTGELFF
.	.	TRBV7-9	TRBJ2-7	TGTGCCAGCAGCCCCCAGGCTTACGGGGAGCGAGTCGAGCAGTACTTC	CASSPQAYGERVEQYF
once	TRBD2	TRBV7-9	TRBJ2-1	TGTGCCAGCAACGTAGCGGGAGGGATCCTTAATGAGCAGTTCTTC	CASNVAGGILNEQFF
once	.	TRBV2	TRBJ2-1	TGTGCCAGCACCCCCAATTATAGTAGTGAGCAGTTCTTC	CASTPNYSSEQFF
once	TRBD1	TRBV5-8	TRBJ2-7	TGTGCCAGCAGTTCGGACGACAGGGTATCCTACGAGCAGTACTTC	CASSSDDRVSYEQYF
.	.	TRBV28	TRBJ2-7	TGTGCCAGCAGTTTACGGGCATGGGGGAGAGGAGCCTACGAGCAGTACTTC	CASSLRAWGRGAYEQYF
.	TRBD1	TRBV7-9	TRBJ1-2	TGTGCCAGCAGTTCAGCTGACAGGGGAACTAACTATGGCTACACCTTC	CASSSADRGTNYGYTF
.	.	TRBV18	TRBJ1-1	TGTGCCAGCTCACCACCGGGAGTCACTGAAGCTTTCTTT	CASSPPGVTEAFF
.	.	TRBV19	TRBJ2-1	TGTGCCAGTAGTATAGATTACATCAATGAGCAGTTCTTC	CASSIDYINEQFF
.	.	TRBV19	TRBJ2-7	TGTGCCAGTAGTATAGTTGTCGGTTTCTCCTACGAGCAGTACTTC	CASSIVVGFSYEQYF
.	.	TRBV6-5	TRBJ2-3	TGTGCCAGCAGGGCCCTGGACAACCCCACAGATACGCAGTATTTT	CASRALDNPTDTQYF
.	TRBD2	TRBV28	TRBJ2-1	TGTGCCAGCAGTTTCCTACGGGAGGGCTACAATGAGCAGTTCTTC	CASSFLREGYNEQFF
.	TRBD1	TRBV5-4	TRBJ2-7	TGTGCCAGCAGCCGGGTAACAGGGGGCGACTACGAGCAGTACTTC	CASSRVTGGDYEQYF
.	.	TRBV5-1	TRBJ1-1	TGCGCCAGCACAACGGGGGGGACTGAAGCTTTCTTT	CASTTGGTEAFF
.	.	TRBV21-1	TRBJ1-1	TGTGCCAGCAGCAAAGGTACAGGGGGAGGGTTCACTGAAGCTTTCTTT	CASSKGTGGGFTEAFF
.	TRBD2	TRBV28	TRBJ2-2	TGTGCCAGCATCGAGCGGGGACGGTTAAGTGGGGAGCTGTTTTTT	CASIERGRLSGELFF
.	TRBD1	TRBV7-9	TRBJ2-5	TGTGCCAGCAGCCCGGCCGGGACAGGGGGCGAGGAGACCCAGTACTTC	CASSPAGTGGEETQYF
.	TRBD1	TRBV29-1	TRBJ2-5	TGCAGCGTTGAGGGACAGGGTCAACGGGTAGAAGAGACCCAGTACTTC	CSVEGQGQRVEETQYF
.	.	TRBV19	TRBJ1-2	TGTGCCAGTAGTAGGGGACCGACCGGCTACACCTTC	CASSRGPTGYTF
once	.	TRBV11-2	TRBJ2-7	TGTGCCAGCGGCGGGCACGAGCGGTACTTC	CASGGHERYF
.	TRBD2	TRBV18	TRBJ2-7	TGTGCCAGCTCACCTTCGACTAGCGGGTCTTCCTACGAGCAGTACTTC	CASSPSTSGSSYEQYF
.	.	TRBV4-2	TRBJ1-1	TGTGCCAGCAGCTACCTACGGGTTAAGGGGACTGAAGCTTTCTTT	CASSYLRVKGTEAFF
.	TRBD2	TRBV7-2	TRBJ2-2	TGTGCCAGCAGCTTAGTTGGACTAGCGGGCCGGGGGGCGACCGGGGAGCTGTTTTTT	CASSLVGLAGRGATGELFF
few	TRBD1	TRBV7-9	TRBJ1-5	TGTGCCAGCAGCTCCTTTTTGACAGGGGACCAGCCCCAGCATTTT	CASSSFLTGDQPQHF
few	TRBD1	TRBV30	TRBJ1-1	TGTGCCTGGAGTGCGGACAGGAAGGCTGAAGCTTTCTTT	CAWSADRKAEAFF
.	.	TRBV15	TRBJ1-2	TGTGCCACCAGCACCAGATTCACCTATGGCTACACCTTC	CATSTRFTYGYTF
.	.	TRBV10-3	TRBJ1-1	TGTGCCACCCGAGGTTTCGGGGGTGGCACTGAAGCTTTCTTT	CATRGFGGGTEAFF
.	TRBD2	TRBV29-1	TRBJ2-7	TGCAGCGTTGAACTAGCGGGACGGAACTACGAGCAGTACTTC	CSVELAGRNYEQYF
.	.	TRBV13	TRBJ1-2	TGTGCCAGCAGCTTAAGTCCAATACCACATGGCTACACCTTC	CASSLSPIPHGYTF
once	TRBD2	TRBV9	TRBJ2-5	TGTGCCAGCAGCCCCGGGGGGGGGCAGGAGACCCAGTACTTC	CASSPGGGQETQYF
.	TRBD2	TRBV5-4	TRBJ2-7	TGTGCCAGCAGCCCGGGACTAGCGGAGATATCATACGAGCAGTACTTC	CASSPGLAEISYEQYF
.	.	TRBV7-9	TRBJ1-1	TGTGCCAGCAGAGACAACACTGAAGCTTTCTTT	CASRDNTEAFF
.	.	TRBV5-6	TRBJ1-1	TGTGCCAGCAGCTTGGCGGGTGGCTGGATTGTCACTGAAGCTTTCTTT	CASSLAGGWIVTEAFF
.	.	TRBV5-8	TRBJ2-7	TGTGCCAGCAGCTTGGAATACCGGGGACTCCCCAGCTCCTACGAGCAGTACTTC	CASSLEYRGLPSSYEQYF
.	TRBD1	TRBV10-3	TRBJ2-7	TGTGCCATCAGTGAGGGGGACAGGCGCTCCTACGAGCAGTACTTC	CAISEGDRRSYEQYF
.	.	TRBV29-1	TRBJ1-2	TGCAGCGTTGAAGATAGATCGGGAGAGAATGGGTACTATGGCTACACCTTC	CSVEDRSGENGYYGYTF
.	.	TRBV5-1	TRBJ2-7	TGCGCCAGCAGCTCCACCCCGGGGGACAGAAACGAGCAGTACTTC	CASSSTPGDRNEQYF
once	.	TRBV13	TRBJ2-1	TGTGCCAGCAGCCCCTCAGGCGGTGAGCAGTTCTTC	CASSPSGGEQFF
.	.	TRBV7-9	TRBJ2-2	TGTGCCAGCAGCTTCGCGGGATTCACCGGGGAGCTGTTTTTT	CASSFAGFTGELFF
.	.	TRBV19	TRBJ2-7	TGTGCCAGCAGAAACAGGGGGAGGGACGAGCAGTACTTC	CASRNRGRDEQYF
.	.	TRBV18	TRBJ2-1	TGTGCCAGCTCCCCCGGCCGCAGGCCGGACAATGAGCAGTTCTTC	CASSPGRRPDNEQFF
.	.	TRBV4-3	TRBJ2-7	TGCGCCAGCAGCCAAGCGGTTGGGACCGTCTCCTACGAGCAGTACTTC	CASSQAVGTVSYEQYF
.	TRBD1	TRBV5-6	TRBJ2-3	TGTGCCAGCAGCTTGGAGTTTGGGACAGCTCATGGAGATACGCAGTATTTT	CASSLEFGTAHGDTQYF
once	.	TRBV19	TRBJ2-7	TGTGCCAGTAGCTTTTCTGAGGATTACGAGCAGTACTTC	CASSFSEDYEQYF
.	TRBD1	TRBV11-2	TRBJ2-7	TGTGCCAGCAGCTCAGGGGGAACGGGCTACGAGCAGTACTTC	CASSSGGTGYEQYF
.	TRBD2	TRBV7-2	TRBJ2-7	TGTGCCAGCAGCCCGGGACTAGGGTCCTACGAGCAGTACTTC	CASSPGLGSYEQYF
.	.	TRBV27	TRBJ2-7	TGTGCCAGCCGCTTCCAGTGGGGTTCCTACGAGCAGTACTTC	CASRFQWGSYEQYF
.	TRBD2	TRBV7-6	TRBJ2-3	TGTGCCAGCAGCCCCTCGACTAGCGGGAGTTTGGGAGATACGCAGTATTTT	CASSPSTSGSLGDTQYF